This T cell receptor beta chain originates from a study of T cells in Graves' hyperthyroidism and ophthalmopathy. For this clonotype: Its target is unknown.

Reasons for excluding patients were uncontrolled infection, other autoimmune disease, pregnancy or lactation. CDR1 and CDR2 (germline): DFQATT, SNEGSKA (reference sequence). Trimming took off 4 bases at V and 2 bases at J, with 8 bases between the two ends. The CDR3 consists of 13 residues. The study's findings and limits: Researchers found most expanded thyroid clonotypes above 0.001 in blood as well.

Researchers amplified the TCR beta CDR3 regions from RNA transcripts. First-round RT-PCR of the TCR CDR3 relied on the HTBI primer set. Each CDR3 protein is one row after TCRdb ran MiXCR on the multiplex PCR reads. The sample has 750,000 to 950,000 distinct CDR3 sequences, more than 30% seen once. The V gene is TRBV20-1, the J gene TRBJ2-2, with D uncertain. The TCR was taken from a man aged 18 to 30 with Graves' hyperthyroidism. Material: blood. This chain's CDR3 is CSAILPNTGELFF. CDR3 sequence (DNA): TGCAGTGCTATTCTCCCTAACACCGGGGAGCTGTTTTTT.